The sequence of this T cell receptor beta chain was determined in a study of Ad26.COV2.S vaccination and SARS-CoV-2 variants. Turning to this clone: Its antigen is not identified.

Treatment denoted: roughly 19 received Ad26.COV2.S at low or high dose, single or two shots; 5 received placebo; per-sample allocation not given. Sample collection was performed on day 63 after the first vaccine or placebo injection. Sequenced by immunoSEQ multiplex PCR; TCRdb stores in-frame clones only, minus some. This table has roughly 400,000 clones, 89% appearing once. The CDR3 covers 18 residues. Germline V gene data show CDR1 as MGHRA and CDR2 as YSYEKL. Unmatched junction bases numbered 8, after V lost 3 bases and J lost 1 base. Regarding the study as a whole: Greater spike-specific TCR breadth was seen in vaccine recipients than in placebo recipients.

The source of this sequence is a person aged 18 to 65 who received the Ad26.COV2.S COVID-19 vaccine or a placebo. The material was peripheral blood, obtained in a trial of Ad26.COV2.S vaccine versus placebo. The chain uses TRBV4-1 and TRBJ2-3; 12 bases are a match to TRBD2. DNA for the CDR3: TGCGCCAGCAGCCACACAAGACTAGCGGGAGTACGCACAGATACGCAGTATTTT. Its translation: CASSHTRLAGVRTDTQYF.